This entry lists 31 T cell receptor beta chains sequenced from one sample in a study of T cells in Graves' hyperthyroidism and ophthalmopathy. From RNA transcripts, TCR beta CDR3 regions were amplified. Using the HTBI primer set, a first-round RT-PCR was run on the TCR CDR3. Each CDR3 protein gets one entry after TCRdb re-called the multiplex PCR reads with MiXCR. The sample lists about 560,000 distinct CDR3 sequences; approximately 15% were seen once. Source material: blood. The source of these receptors is a woman in her thirties with Graves' hyperthyroidism.

This clonotype was detected ten times or more. The rearrangement links TRBV6-6 to TRBJ2-7; TRBD1 or TRBD2 may be the D gene (5 bases each). V was cut by 2 bases and J by 0 bases, with 14 bases left in between. Germline-derived CDR1 and CDR2 are MNHNY and SVGAGI (reference sequence). CDR3 length: 16 residues. The DNA of the CDR3 is TGTGCCAGCAGTTACCGAGGGGCGCAGGGCTCCTACGAGCAGTACTTC. This codes for CASSYRGAQGSYEQYF.

This clonotype was seen a handful of times. J is TRBJ2-7 and V is TRBV28; TRBD1 aligns across 10 bases. The CDR3 sequence is 16 residues long. Germline CDR1 MDHEN, CDR2 SYDVKM. V dropped 2 bases and J dropped 5; count of bases not matched to a gene: 9. The CDR3 is CASSLEGTGVIHEQYF. The CDR3 DNA reads TGTGCCAGCAGTTTAGAAGGGACAGGGGTTATCCACGAGCAGTACTTC. Full variable domain (outside the CDR3, taken from reference TRBV28 and TRBJ2-7): DVKVTQSSRYLVKRTGEKVFLECVQDMDHENMFWYRQDPGLGLRLIYFSYDVKMKEKGDIPEGYSVSREKKERFSLILESASTNQTSMYLCASSLEGTGVIHEQYFGPGTRLTVT.

As for this clonotype: This may be a read error, as it is one base from a much larger clone. The chain employs TRBV7-3 and TRBJ1-4, with unresolved D. Germline CDR1 and CDR2: SGHTA and FQGTGA. This CDR3 region has 16 residues. CDR3 DNA sequence: TGTGCCAACAGCCACTCCGGGGAAACAACTAATGAAAAACTGTTTTTT. This translates into CANSHSGETTNEKLFF.

This clonotype was observed at least ten times. The chain employs TRBV20-1 and TRBJ2-6; the D is unclear. This CDR3 is 12 amino acids long. Germline lookup yields CDR1 DFQATT and CDR2 SNEGSKA (reference sequence). Trimming stripped 7 bases from V and 3 bases from J, with 7 bases between. The CDR3 nucleotides read TGCAGTGGAAAGGGTGGGGCCAACGTCCTGACTTTC. Translation: CSGKGGANVLTF.

This clonotype was counted many times. This chain links TRBV20-1 with TRBJ2-5, with D perhaps TRBD2 (5 bases). The length of the CDR3 is 13 residues. The V and J ends lost 5 bases and 3 bases respectively, with 13 bases between them. In germline, CDR1 is DFQATT, CDR2 SNEGSKA (reference sequence). This chain's CDR3 is CSAGREWEETQYF. The CDR3 DNA reads TGCAGTGCTGGTCGGGAATGGGAAGAGACCCAGTACTTC.

In its sample, this clonotype was seen many times. The gene calls are TRBV3-1 and TRBJ1-1; no definite D call. This CDR3 spans 14 amino acids. CDR1 and CDR2 (germline): LGHDT, YNNKEL (reference sequence). V was cut by 0 bases and J by 7 bases, with 12 bases left in between. This CDR3 reads CASSQDGLKGEAFF. CDR3 coding DNA: TGTGCCAGCAGCCAAGATGGACTGAAAGGTGAAGCTTTCTTT.

This clonotype was seen a few times. Relative to the germline gene, one junction end is altered; a read error may explain this. The chain couples TRBV10-3 to TRBJ2-7; D may be TRBD2 (6 bases). CDR3 size: 13 residues. Looked up from germline, CDR1 is ENHRY and CDR2 is SYGVKD. The CDR3 sequence: CATSDLALDEQYF. The CDR3 DNA sequence: TGTGCCACCAGTGATCTAGCGCTCGACGAGCAGTACTTC.

The chain is built from TRBV5-1 and TRBJ2-2; the D gene could be TRBD1 or TRBD2 (5 bases each). CDR1 and CDR2 from the germline V gene are SGHRS and YFSETQ. V was trimmed by 4 bases and J by 6 bases, leaving 7 bases between them. The CDR3 is 12 residues long. The CDR3: CASSGTPGELFF. CDR3 in DNA: TGCGCCAGCAGCGGGACCCCCGGGGAGCTGTTTTTT.

The V gene is TRBV7-3, the J gene TRBJ2-7; 9 bases are shared with TRBD1. Germline V gives CDR1 SGHTA, CDR2 FQGTGA. V was clipped by 1 base and J by 6 bases; unmatched bases: 4. The CDR3 length is 14 residues. The CDR3 DNA is TGTGCCAGCAGCTTAAGGGGACAGGGAAGCGAGCAGTACTTC. It is translated as CASSLRGQGSEQYF.

This clonotype occurred many times. The V gene is TRBV6-6, the J gene TRBJ1-1; D uncertain. Trimming left V 0 bases short and J 2 bases short, with 7 bases between. Germline assignment: CDR1 MNHNY and CDR2 SVGAGI (reference sequence). The CDR3 consists of 14 residues. Here the CDR3 reads CASSYSRENTEAFF. The CDR3 DNA follows: TGTGCCAGCAGTTACTCGAGAGAAAACACTGAAGCTTTCTTT.

The table lists this clonotype with a few counts. A much larger clone lies one base from this, so it may be a read error. No conserved phenylalanine or tryptophan ends this CDR3, so it is likely a read error. This chain connects TRBV12-3 or TRBV12-4 to TRBJ1-1, with D unclear. The CDR3 contains 17 residues. V gave up 0 bases and J gave up 6 bases, with 20 bases separating them. CDR3 residues: CASSLAGLGGRRAEAFL. The CDR3 DNA is TGTGCCAGCAGTTTAGCAGGTTTGGGCGGGCGGCGGGCTGAAGCTTTCCTT.

The chain uses TRBV27 and TRBJ2-4; unclear D gene. The CDR3 is made up of 17 amino acids. Per the germline V gene, CDR1 is MNHEY and CDR2 is SMNVEV (reference sequence). V was trimmed by 6 bases and J by 0 bases, leaving 18 bases between them. CDR3 residues: CASSQMGLERAKNIQYF. CDR3 bases: TGTGCCAGCAGCCAGATGGGCCTGGAGAGAGCCAAAAACATTCAGTACTTC.

V usage is TRBV27 and J usage is TRBJ2-2, with 15 positions matching TRBD2. The CDR3 loop spans 17 amino acids. Germline loops: CDR1 MNHEY, CDR2 SMNVEV (reference sequence). V gave up 6 bases and J gave up 0 bases; unmatched junction bases: 2. The CDR3 region has the DNA TGTGCCAGCAGCCGGACTAGCGGGAGGGCGAACACCGGGGAGCTGTTTTTT. It codes for CASSRTSGRANTGELFF.

This clonotype has ten or more counts. The rearrangement joins TRBV27 to TRBJ1-1; D call uncertain. V was pared by 3 bases and J by 4 bases, with 12 bases between. The V gene's germline CDR1 is MNHEY and CDR2 SMNVEV (reference sequence). CDR3 size: 14 residues. CDR3: CASSFGGSGTEAFF. CDR3 nucleotide sequence: TGTGCCAGCAGTTTCGGCGGATCGGGCACTGAAGCTTTCTTT.

The genes are TRBV20-1 and TRBJ1-5; TRBD1 matches 9 bases. The CDR3 contains 14 residues. CDR1 is DFQATT and CDR2 is SNEGSKA in the germline V gene (reference sequence). Trimming at V came to 4 bases and at J to 2 bases, leaving 3 bases not matched to a gene. CDR3 DNA sequence: TGCAGTGCTACGACAGGGGGACGCAATCAGCCCCAGCATTTT. Its translation: CSATTGGRNQPQHF.

A few counts support this clonotype. This chain links TRBV20-1 with TRBJ2-7, with 15 positions matching TRBD2. V lost 6 bases and J lost 0; bases outside the gene matches: 15. Germline CDR1 DFQATT, CDR2 SNEGSKA (reference sequence). This CDR3 is 19 amino acids long. The CDR3 nucleotides are TGCAGTGCCCCTTCGTGGGGGACTAGCGGGAGGCCACTCTCCTACGAGCAGTACTTC. It specifies CSAPSWGTSGRPLSYEQYF.

The chain links TRBV9 to TRBJ1-3; D is uncertain. The CDR3 runs 19 residues. V was pared by 0 bases and J by 0 bases, with 19 bases between. Germline loops: CDR1 SGDLS, CDR2 YYNGEE. CDR3 region: CASSVGSGDTIYSGNTIYF. CDR3 coding DNA: TGTGCCAGCAGCGTAGGGTCGGGTGACACCATATACTCTGGAAACACCATATATTTT. The complete variable domain, with remaining parts taken from reference TRBV9 and TRBJ1-3, reads DSGVTQTPKHLITATGQRVTLRCSPRSGDLSVYWYQQSLDQGLQFLIQYYNGEERAKGNILERFSAQQFPDLHSELNLSSLELGDSALYFCASSVGSGDTIYSGNTIYFGEGSWLTVV.

The J gene is TRBJ2-7, the V gene TRBV30; weak D call: TRBD1 (6 bases). The CDR3 contains 14 residues. From germline, CDR1 is GTSNPN and CDR2 SVGIG (reference sequence). Trimming stripped 1 base from V and 4 bases from J, with 14 bases between. The CDR3 sequence: CAWSGAGAGYEQYF. CDR3 DNA: TGTGCCTGGAGTGGAGCAGGGGCTGGGTACGAGCAGTACTTC. Combining the CDR3 with reference TRBV30 and TRBJ2-7 gives the whole variable domain SQTIHQWPATLVQPVGSPLSLECTVEGTSNPNLYWYRQAAGRGLQLLFYSVGIGQISSEVPQNLSASRPQDRQFILSSKKLLLSDSGFYLCAWSGAGAGYEQYFGPGTRLTVT.

This clonotype was counted between two and nine times. J is TRBJ2-1 and V is TRBV5-1; D might be TRBD2 (6 bases). CDR1 is SGHRS and CDR2 is YFSETQ in the germline V gene. The CDR3 has 15 amino acids. The ends were cut back, 1 base at V and 7 bases at J, with 15 bases in the middle. Here the CDR3 reads CASSLNAGSSNEQFF. CDR3 in DNA: TGCGCCAGCAGCTTGAACGCGGGATCATCAAATGAGCAGTTCTTC.

This clonotype was detected a few times. The V and J genes are TRBV12-3 or TRBV12-4 and TRBJ2-1, with a weak D call TRBD1 (5 bases). V was clipped by 7 bases and J by 10 bases, with 29 bases between them. The CDR3 consists of 17 residues. The CDR3 nucleotides read TGTGCCAGCACCACCACCTCGCCAGGGTGGGGTAGGGTCGAGCAGTTCTTC. It encodes CASTTTSPGWGRVEQFF.

This clonotype was seen repeatedly, ten times or more. This chain connects TRBV28 to TRBJ2-7, with 10 nucleotides matching TRBD1. The V gene's germline CDR1 is MDHEN and CDR2 SYDVKM. V was clipped by 5 bases and J by 6 bases; unmatched bases: 10. This CDR3 contains 15 residues. The CDR3 protein is CASSDRGQGHLEQYF. CDR3 DNA: TGTGCCAGCAGTGACCGGGGACAGGGGCATCTCGAGCAGTACTTC.

This clonotype appeared a single time. The chain uses TRBV24-1 and TRBJ1-2; possibly TRBD1 for D (6 bases). CDR1 is KGHDR, CDR2 SFDVKD, per germline. Trimming left V 2 bases short and J 8 bases short, with 11 bases between. The CDR3 has 13 residues. CDR3 protein: CATSDSRGFGYTF. As DNA, the CDR3 is TGTGCCACCAGTGATTCCAGGGGTTTCGGCTACACCTTC.

The rearrangement links TRBV7-2 to TRBJ2-5; perhaps TRBD2 as D (5 bases). CDR3 length: 14 residues. V was shortened by 1 base and J by 5 bases, with 11 bases between the two germline ends. Germline values: CDR1 SGHTA, CDR2 FQGNSA. Written as DNA, the CDR3 is TGTGCCAGCAGCTTAGTTTCTAGCTGGGAGACCCAGTACTTC. It translates to CASSLVSSWETQYF.

This clonotype was seen ten or more times. This chain connects TRBV27 to TRBJ1-5, with 7 positions matching TRBD1. This CDR3 region has 17 residues. Germline V gene data show CDR1 as MNHEY and CDR2 as SMNVEV (reference sequence). With 3 bases clipped from V and 3 bases from J, the junction kept 11 bases outside the gene matches. CDR3 DNA: TGTGCCAGCAGTTTTGGTGGAGGGGGCCTCCCCAATCAGCCCCAGCATTTT. It codes for CASSFGGGGLPNQPQHF.

In its sample, this clonotype was seen many times. V gene TRBV7-9 combines with J gene TRBJ2-7; tentatively, D is TRBD1 (6 bases). The CDR3 loop spans 17 amino acids. From germline, CDR1 is SEHNR and CDR2 FQNEAQ (reference sequence). Deletions cut 2 bases from V and 2 bases from J, with 19 bases between. Here the CDR3 reads CASSLSTGNSLTYEQYF. The CDR3, as DNA: TGTGCCAGCAGCTTATCGACAGGTAACAGCCTTACCTACGAGCAGTACTTC.

The chain has TRBV2 and TRBJ2-7; tentatively, D is TRBD1 or TRBD2 (5 bases each). With 4 bases removed from V and 2 bases from J, the gap between germline ends came to 12 bases. The CDR3 is 14 residues long. The germline CDR1 and CDR2 sequences are SNHLY and FYNNEI. The CDR3 region has the DNA TGTGCCAGCAGTGGGGGGAGCGCCCCCTACGAGCAGTACTTC. This codes for CASSGGSAPYEQYF.

This clonotype was observed at least ten times. This sequence joins TRBV12-3 or TRBV12-4 and TRBJ1-2; 7 bases map to TRBD1. Trimming cost V 1 base and J 4 bases; bases outside gene matches: 6. This CDR3 is built from 15 residues. This CDR3 reads CASSLVGGELYGYTF. In DNA form, the CDR3 reads TGTGCCAGCAGTTTAGTAGGGGGCGAACTCTATGGCTACACCTTC.

This clonotype was seen repeatedly, ten times or more. At one end, the junction sequence differs from germline, possibly due to a read error. The V call is TRBV2, the J call TRBJ2-3; the D is unclear. The CDR3 runs 18 residues. The germline CDR1 and CDR2 sequences are SNHLY and FYNNEI. The CDR3 is CASSEGALRMRSTDTQYF. DNA for the CDR3: TGTGCCAGCAGCGAAGGAGCCCTGAGAATGAGAAGCACAGATACGCAGTATTTT. The full variable domain, with the rest looked up from reference TRBV2 and TRBJ2-3, is EPEVTQTPSHQVTQMGQEVILRCVPISNHLYFYWYRQILGQKVEFLVSFYNNEISEKSEIFDDQFSVERPDGSNFTLKIRSTKLEDSAMYFCASSEGALRMRSTDTQYFGPGTRLTVL.

This clonotype was recorded at least ten times. The chain links TRBV11-2 to TRBJ2-7, with 10 nucleotides matching TRBD1. V shed 6 bases, J shed 5 bases, and the junction held 7 bases outside the gene matches. CDR3 length: 14 residues. Germline CDR1 and CDR2: SGHAT and FQNNGV. CDR3 in amino acids: CASRPGQGFNEQYF. In DNA form, the CDR3 reads TGTGCCAGCAGGCCGGGACAGGGGTTCAACGAGCAGTACTTC.

Concerning this clonotype itself: One end of the junction is discordant with germline, which a read error may explain. This rearrangement joins TRBV5-1 to TRBJ2-1; the D gene is possibly TRBD2 (6 bases). Germline V gene lookup returns CDR1 SGHRS and CDR2 YFSETQ. The CDR3 spans 15 residues. In nucleotides, the CDR3 is TGCGCCAGCAGCCCGGAAGCGGGCTCCTACAATGAGCAGTCCTTC. Translating gives CASSPEAGSYNEQSF.

The chain uses TRBV20-1 and TRBJ2-7; a possible D gene is TRBD1 (6 bases). V lost 2 bases, J lost 6 bases, and 11 bases lay in between. CDR3 length: 12 amino acids. Germline V gene sequence: CDR1 DFQATT, CDR2 SNEGSKA (reference sequence). In nucleotides, the CDR3 is TGCAGTGCTAGACAGGGGCGGTCCGAGCAGTACTTC. Protein product: CSARQGRSEQYF.